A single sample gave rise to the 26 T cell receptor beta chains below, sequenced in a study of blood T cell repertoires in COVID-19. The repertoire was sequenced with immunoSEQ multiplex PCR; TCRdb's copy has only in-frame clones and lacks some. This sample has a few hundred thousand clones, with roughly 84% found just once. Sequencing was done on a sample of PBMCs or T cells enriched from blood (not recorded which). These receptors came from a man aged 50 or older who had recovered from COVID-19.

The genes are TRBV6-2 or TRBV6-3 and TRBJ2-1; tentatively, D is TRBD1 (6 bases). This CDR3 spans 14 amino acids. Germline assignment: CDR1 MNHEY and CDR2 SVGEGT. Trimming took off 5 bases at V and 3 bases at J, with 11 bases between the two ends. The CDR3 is CASSPGAVYNEQFF. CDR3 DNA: TGTGCCAGCAGTCCAGGGGCGGTCTACAATGAGCAGTTCTTC.

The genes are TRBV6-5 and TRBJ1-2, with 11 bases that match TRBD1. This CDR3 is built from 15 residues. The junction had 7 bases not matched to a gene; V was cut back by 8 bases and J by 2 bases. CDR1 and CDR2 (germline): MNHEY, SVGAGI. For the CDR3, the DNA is TGTGCCAGCCGAGAGGGGACAGGGGGAAACTATGGCTACACCTTC. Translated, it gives CASREGTGGNYGYTF.

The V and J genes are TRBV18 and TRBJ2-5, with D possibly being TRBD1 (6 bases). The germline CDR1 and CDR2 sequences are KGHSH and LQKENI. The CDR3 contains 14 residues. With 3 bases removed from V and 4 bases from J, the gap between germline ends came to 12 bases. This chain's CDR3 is CASSPGVGGETQYF. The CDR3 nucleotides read TGTGCCAGCTCACCTGGTGTAGGGGGAGAGACCCAGTACTTC.

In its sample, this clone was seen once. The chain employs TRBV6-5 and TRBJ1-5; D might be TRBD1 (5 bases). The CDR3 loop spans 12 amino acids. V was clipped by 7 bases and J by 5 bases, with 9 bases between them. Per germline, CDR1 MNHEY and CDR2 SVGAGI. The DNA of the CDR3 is TGTGCCAGCAATATAGGGGATCAGCCCCAGCATTTT. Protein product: CASNIGDQPQHF.

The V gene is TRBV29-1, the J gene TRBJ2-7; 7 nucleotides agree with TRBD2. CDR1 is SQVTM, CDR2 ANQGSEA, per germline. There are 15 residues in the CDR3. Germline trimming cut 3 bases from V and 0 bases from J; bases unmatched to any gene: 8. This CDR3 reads CSVEGGTQASYEQYF. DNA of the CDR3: TGCAGCGTTGAGGGAGGGACTCAAGCCTCCTACGAGCAGTACTTC.

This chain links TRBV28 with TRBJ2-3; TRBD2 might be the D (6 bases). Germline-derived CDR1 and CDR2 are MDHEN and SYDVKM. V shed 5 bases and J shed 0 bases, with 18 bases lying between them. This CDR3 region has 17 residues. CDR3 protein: CASSTPGGPLSTDTQYF. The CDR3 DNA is TGTGCCAGCAGTACCCCCGGAGGGCCTTTGAGCACAGATACGCAGTATTTT.

CDR3 sequence: CAWSVLGASYNSPLHF. In DNA, the CDR3 is TGTGCCTGGAGTGTATTGGGGGCATCCTATAATTCACCCCTCCACTTT. The V and J genes are TRBV30 and TRBJ1-6; D may be TRBD1 (6 bases). Trimming took off 0 bases at V and 1 base at J, with 10 bases between the two ends. The CDR3 spans 16 residues. Germline V gene data show CDR1 as GTSNPN and CDR2 as SVGIG (reference sequence).

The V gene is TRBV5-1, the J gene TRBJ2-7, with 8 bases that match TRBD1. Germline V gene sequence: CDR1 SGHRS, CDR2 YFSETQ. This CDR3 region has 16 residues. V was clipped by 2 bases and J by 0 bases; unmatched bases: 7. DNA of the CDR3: TGCGCCAGCAGCTTCCCGGGACAGGCTAGCTCCTACGAGCAGTACTTC. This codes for CASSFPGQASSYEQYF.

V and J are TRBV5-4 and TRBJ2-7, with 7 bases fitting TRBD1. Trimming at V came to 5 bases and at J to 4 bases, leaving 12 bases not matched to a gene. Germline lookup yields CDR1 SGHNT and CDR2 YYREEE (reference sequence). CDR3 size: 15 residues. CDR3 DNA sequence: TGTGCCAGCAGGATGACAGGGTCGGCGCGGTACGAGCAGTACTTC. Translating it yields CASRMTGSARYEQYF.

The CDR3 DNA reads as TGTGCCAGCAGCGTACTAACAGCCCCGGGAACCGGGGAGCTGTTTTTT. Protein product: CASSVLTAPGTGELFF. V usage is TRBV9 and J usage is TRBJ2-2, with D tentatively TRBD2 (5 bases). There are 16 residues in the CDR3. Germline V gene lookup returns CDR1 SGDLS and CDR2 YYNGEE. Trimming pared 1 base from V and 5 bases from J, leaving 15 bases between.

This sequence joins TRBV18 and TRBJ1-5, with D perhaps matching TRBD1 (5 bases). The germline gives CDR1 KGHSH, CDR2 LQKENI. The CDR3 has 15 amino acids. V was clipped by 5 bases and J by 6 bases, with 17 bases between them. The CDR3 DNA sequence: TGTGCCAGCTCAGTAACAGGAGGGGTAATTCAGCCCCAGCATTTT. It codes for CASSVTGGVIQPQHF.

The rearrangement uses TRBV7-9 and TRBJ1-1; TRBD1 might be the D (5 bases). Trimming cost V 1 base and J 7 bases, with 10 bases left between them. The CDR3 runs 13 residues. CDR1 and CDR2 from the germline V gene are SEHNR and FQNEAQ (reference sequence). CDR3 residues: CASSLEGRGEAFF. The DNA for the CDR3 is TGTGCCAGCAGCTTAGAGGGGAGGGGTGAAGCTTTCTTT.

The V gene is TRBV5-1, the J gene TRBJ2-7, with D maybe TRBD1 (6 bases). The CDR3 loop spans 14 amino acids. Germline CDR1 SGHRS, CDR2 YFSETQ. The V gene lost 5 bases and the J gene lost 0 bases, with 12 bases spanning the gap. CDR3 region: CASRGHPSSYEQYF. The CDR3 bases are TGCGCCAGCAGGGGACACCCGAGCTCCTACGAGCAGTACTTC.

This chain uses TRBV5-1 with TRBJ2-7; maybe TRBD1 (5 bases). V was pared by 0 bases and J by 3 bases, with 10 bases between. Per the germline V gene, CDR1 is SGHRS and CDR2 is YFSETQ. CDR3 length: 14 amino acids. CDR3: CASSLAGARYEQYF. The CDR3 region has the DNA TGCGCCAGCAGCTTGGCTGGGGCCCGCTACGAGCAGTACTTC. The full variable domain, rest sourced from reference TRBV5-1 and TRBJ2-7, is KAGVTQTPRYLIKTRGQQVTLSCSPISGHRSVSWYQQTPGQGLQFLFEYFSETQRNKGNFPGRFSGRQFSNSRSEMNVSTLELGDSALYLCASSLAGARYEQYFGPGTRLTVT.

As DNA, the CDR3 is TGTGCCAGCAGCCCCCGGGGGGCGGGTGGCTACACCTTC. Its protein is CASSPRGAGGYTF. The rearrangement links TRBV7-2 to TRBJ1-2; possible D gene TRBD1, 6 bases. The germline gives CDR1 SGHTA, CDR2 FQGNSA. Deletions cut 5 bases from V and 7 bases from J, with 14 bases between. This CDR3 region has 13 residues. Full variable domain (remainder filled in from reference TRBV7-2 and TRBJ1-2): GAGVSQSPSNKVTEKGKDVELRCDPISGHTALYWYRQSLGQGLEFLIYFQGNSAPDKSGLPSDRFSAERTGGSVSTLTIQRTQQEDSAVYLCASSPRGAGGYTFGSGTRLTVV.

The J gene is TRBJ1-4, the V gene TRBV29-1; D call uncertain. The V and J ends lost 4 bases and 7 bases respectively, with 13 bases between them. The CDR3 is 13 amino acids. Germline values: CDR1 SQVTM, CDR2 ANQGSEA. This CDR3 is CSVARKRGEKLFF. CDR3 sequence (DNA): TGCAGCGTTGCAAGGAAGAGAGGTGAAAAACTGTTTTTT.

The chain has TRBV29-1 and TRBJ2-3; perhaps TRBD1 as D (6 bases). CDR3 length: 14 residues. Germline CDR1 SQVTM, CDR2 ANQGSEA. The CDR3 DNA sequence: TGCAGTGTTTACCCAGGGGTTGGCACAGATACGCAGTATTTT. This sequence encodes CSVYPGVGTDTQYF.

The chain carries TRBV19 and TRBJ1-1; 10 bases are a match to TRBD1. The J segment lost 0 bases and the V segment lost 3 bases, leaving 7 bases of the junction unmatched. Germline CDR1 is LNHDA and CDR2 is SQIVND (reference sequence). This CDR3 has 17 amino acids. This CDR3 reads CASSIWTGGVVNTEAFF. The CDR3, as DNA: TGTGCCAGTAGTATTTGGACAGGGGGGGTAGTGAACACTGAAGCTTTCTTT. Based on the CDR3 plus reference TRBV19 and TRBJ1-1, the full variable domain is DGGITQSPKYLFRKEGQNVTLSCEQNLNHDAMYWYRQDPGQGLRLIYYSQIVNDFQKGDIAEGYSVSREKKESFPLTVTSAQKNPTAFYLCASSIWTGGVVNTEAFFGQGTRLTVV.

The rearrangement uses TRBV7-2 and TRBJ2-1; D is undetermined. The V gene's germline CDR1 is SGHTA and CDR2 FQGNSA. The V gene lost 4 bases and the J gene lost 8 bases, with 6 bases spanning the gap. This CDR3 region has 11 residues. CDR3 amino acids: CASSSFYEQFF. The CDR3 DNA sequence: TGTGCCAGCAGCTCATTTTATGAGCAGTTCTTC.

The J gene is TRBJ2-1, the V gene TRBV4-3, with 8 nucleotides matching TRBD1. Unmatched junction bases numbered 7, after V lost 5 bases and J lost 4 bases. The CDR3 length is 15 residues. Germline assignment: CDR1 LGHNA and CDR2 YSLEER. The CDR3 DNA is TGCGCCAGCAGCGGTCCAGGGGGCGCGTACAATGAGCAGTTCTTC. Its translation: CASSGPGGAYNEQFF.

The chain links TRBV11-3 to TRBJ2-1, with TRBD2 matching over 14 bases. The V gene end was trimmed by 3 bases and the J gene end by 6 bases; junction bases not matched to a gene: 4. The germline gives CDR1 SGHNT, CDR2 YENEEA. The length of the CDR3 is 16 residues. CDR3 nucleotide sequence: TGTGCCAGCAGCTTGGGTGGGACTAGCGGGAGCAATGAGCAGTTCTTC. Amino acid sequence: CASSLGGTSGSNEQFF.

The CDR3 region is CSVESGAGANVLTF. The DNA for the CDR3 is TGCAGCGTTGAATCAGGGGCCGGGGCCAACGTCCTGACTTTC. The chain couples TRBV29-1 to TRBJ2-6, with D perhaps TRBD1 (6 bases). The V end was cut by 2 bases, the J end by 4 bases, with 9 bases between. CDR3 length equals 14 residues. The germline V gene encodes CDR1 SQVTM and CDR2 ANQGSEA. Supplemented by reference TRBV29-1 and TRBJ2-6, the full variable domain reads SAVISQKPSRDICQRGTSLTIQCQVDSQVTMMFWYRQQPGQSLTLIATANQGSEATYESGFVIDKFPISRPNLTFSTLTVSNMSPEDSSIYLCSVESGAGANVLTFGAGSRLTVL.

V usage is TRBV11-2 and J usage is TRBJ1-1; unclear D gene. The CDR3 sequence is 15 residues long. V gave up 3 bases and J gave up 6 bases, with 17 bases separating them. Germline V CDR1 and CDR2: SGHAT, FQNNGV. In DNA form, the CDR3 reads TGTGCCAGCAGCTTCGCCGAGACTCATTACGCTGAAGCTTTCTTT. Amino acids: CASSFAETHYAEAFF. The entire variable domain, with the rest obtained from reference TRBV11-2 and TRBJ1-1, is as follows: EAGVAQSPRYKIIEKRQSVAFWCNPISGHATLYWYQQILGQGPKLLIQFQNNGVVDDSQLPKDRFSAERLKGVDSTLKIQPAKLEDSAVYLCASSFAETHYAEAFFGQGTRLTVV.

Here the CDR3 reads CAWSGTRGMGYEQYF. The DNA of the CDR3 is TGTGCCTGGAGTGGGACAAGGGGCATGGGCTACGAGCAGTACTTC. J is TRBJ2-7 and V is TRBV30; D perhaps matches TRBD1 (5 bases). Trimming left V 1 base short and J 3 bases short, with 16 bases between. The CDR3 consists of 15 residues. Germline V lookup: CDR1 GTSNPN, CDR2 SVGIG (reference sequence).

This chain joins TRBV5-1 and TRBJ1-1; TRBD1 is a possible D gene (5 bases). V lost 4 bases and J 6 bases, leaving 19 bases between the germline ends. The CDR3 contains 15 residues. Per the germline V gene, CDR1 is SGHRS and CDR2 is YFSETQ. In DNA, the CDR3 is TGCGCCAGCAGCCAGGGAGGTCAGGCGGGGGCTGAAGCTTTCTTT. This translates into CASSQGGQAGAEAFF.

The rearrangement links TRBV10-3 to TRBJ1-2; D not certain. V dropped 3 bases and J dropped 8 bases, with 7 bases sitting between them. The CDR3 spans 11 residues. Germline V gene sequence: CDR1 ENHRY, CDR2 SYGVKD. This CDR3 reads CAISDVGGYTF. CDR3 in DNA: TGTGCCATCAGTGATGTCGGGGGCTACACCTTC.